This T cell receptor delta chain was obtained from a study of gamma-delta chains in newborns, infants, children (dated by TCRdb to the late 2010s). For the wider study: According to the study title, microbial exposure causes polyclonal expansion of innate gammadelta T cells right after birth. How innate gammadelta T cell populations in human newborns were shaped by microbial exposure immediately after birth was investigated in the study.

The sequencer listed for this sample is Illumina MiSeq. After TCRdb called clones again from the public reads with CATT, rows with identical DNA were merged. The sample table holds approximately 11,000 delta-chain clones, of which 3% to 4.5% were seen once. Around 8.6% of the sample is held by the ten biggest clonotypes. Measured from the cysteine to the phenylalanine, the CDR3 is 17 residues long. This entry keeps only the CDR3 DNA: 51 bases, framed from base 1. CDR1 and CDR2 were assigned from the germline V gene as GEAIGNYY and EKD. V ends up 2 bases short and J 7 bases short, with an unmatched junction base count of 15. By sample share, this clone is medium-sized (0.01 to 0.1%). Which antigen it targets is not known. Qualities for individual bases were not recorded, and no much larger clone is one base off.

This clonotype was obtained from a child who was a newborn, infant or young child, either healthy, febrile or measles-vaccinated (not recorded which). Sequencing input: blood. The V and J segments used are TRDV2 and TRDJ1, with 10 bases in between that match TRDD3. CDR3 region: CACDRLGDPPLSSKLIF. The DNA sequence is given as TGTGCCTGTGACAGACTGGGGGATCCCCCCCTCTCAAGTAAACTCATCTTT.